Below are 9 T cell receptor beta chains sequenced from a single sample in a study of T cells in Graves' hyperthyroidism and ophthalmopathy. RNA transcripts provided the source from which TCR beta CDR3 regions were amplified. Initially, a first-round RT-PCR of the TCR CDR3 employed the HTBI primer set. One entry per CDR3 protein, called by TCRdb with MiXCR from the multiplex PCR reads. The sample lists 530,000 or so distinct CDR3 sequences, approximately 17% occurring once. Sequenced material: blood. These receptors all stem from a woman aged 18-29 years with Graves' ophthalmopathy.

This clonotype was seen many times. This CDR3 is CASRTHSGTGNTGELFF. CDR3 nucleotide sequence: TGTGCCAGCCGGACTCACTCCGGGACAGGGAACACCGGGGAGCTGTTTTTT. The chain recombines TRBV28 with TRBJ2-2; 8 bases fit TRBD1. The germline CDR1 and CDR2 sequences are MDHEN and SYDVKM. V was clipped by 8 bases and J by 1 base; unmatched bases: 12. The CDR3 is 17 residues long.

This clonotype has just a few counts. The chain couples TRBV27 to TRBJ2-1; D uncertain. This CDR3 region has 15 residues. Trimming took 5 bases from V and 2 from J, leaving 13 bases between them. Germline CDR1 is MNHEY and CDR2 is SMNVEV (reference sequence). CDR3 region: CASSPPPGTYNEQFF. The CDR3, as DNA: TGTGCCAGCAGTCCTCCTCCAGGAACCTACAATGAGCAGTTCTTC.

This clonotype appeared many times. The chain carries TRBV27 and TRBJ2-7; 10 bases fit TRBD1. The V and J ends lost 4 bases and 6 bases, in that order; junction bases with no gene match: 6. The CDR3 totals 14 residues. CDR1 and CDR2 from the germline V gene are MNHEY and SMNVEV (reference sequence). Here the CDR3 reads CASSSGTGATEQYF. The CDR3 DNA is TGTGCCAGCAGTTCAGGGACAGGGGCGACCGAGCAGTACTTC.

The chain has TRBV10-3 and TRBJ1-1; 9 nucleotides align to TRBD1. Trimming cost V 7 bases and J 1 base; bases outside gene matches: 10. Germline values: CDR1 ENHRY, CDR2 SYGVKD. The CDR3 has 16 residues. The CDR3 protein is CAINPGQGGGNTEAFF. The CDR3, as DNA: TGTGCCATCAATCCGGGACAGGGAGGGGGGAACACTGAAGCTTTCTTT.

This clonotype was observed at least ten times. The genes are TRBV2 and TRBJ2-1; 7 bases are a match to TRBD2. The CDR3 has 12 amino acids. The junction had 4 bases not matched to a gene; V was cut back by 6 bases and J by 8 bases. The germline V gene encodes CDR1 SNHLY and CDR2 FYNNEI. This CDR3 reads CASSGGWDEQFF. The CDR3, as DNA: TGTGCCAGCAGCGGGGGGTGGGATGAGCAGTTCTTC.

The chain has TRBV27 and TRBJ2-5, with TRBD1 identical over 9 bases. Trimming at V came to 5 bases and at J to 3 bases, leaving 7 bases not matched to a gene. Germline CDR1 MNHEY, CDR2 SMNVEV (reference sequence). The CDR3 has 15 amino acids. CDR3 nucleotide sequence: TGTGCCAGCAGTCTAAGGGACAGGGTAGAAGAGACCCAGTACTTC. Its translation: CASSLRDRVEETQYF.

The chain joins TRBV7-9 to TRBJ1-2; 7 positions match TRBD1. There are 15 residues in the CDR3. Germline V CDR1 and CDR2: SEHNR, FQNEAQ (reference sequence). V lost 0 bases and J lost 3; bases outside the gene matches: 4. The CDR3 protein is CASSLAPGGDYGYTF. The CDR3 nucleotides read TGTGCCAGCAGCTTAGCGCCAGGGGGGGACTATGGCTACACCTTC.

This clonotype was seen at least ten times. The chain has TRBV11-2 and TRBJ1-1, with 9 bases fitting TRBD1. V lost 0 bases and J lost 3; bases outside the gene matches: 8. CDR1 is SGHAT, CDR2 FQNNGV, per germline. The CDR3 has 17 amino acids. CDR3 sequence reads: CASSLEPGQGIDTEAFF. In nucleotides, the CDR3 is TGTGCCAGCAGCTTAGAACCGGGACAGGGCATCGACACTGAAGCTTTCTTT.

This clonotype was counted between two and nine times. The gene calls are TRBV29-1 and TRBJ2-5; D not certain. Germline loops: CDR1 SQVTM, CDR2 ANQGSEA. V dropped 2 bases and J dropped 3 bases, with 10 bases sitting between them. The CDR3 runs to 13 residues. Here the CDR3 reads CSVETFLEETQYF. In DNA, the CDR3 is TGCAGCGTTGAAACGTTTTTAGAAGAGACCCAGTACTTC.